The 15 T cell receptor beta chains given below trace back to one sample, sequenced in a study of cytomegalovirus exposure and HLA in healthy donors. Profiled with immunoSEQ multiplex PCR; TCRdb holds only in-frame clones, not every one. The sample lists under 65,000 clones; 90% to 95% were seen once. The sequenced sample consisted of PBMCs. The source of these receptors is a woman in her late teens or twenties in good health and CMV-seropositive.

This chain links TRBV11-2 with TRBJ2-5, with 7 bases aligning to TRBD2. V was pared by 7 bases and J by 5 bases, with 13 bases of the junction left unmatched. The CDR3 sequence is 15 residues long. CDR1 and CDR2 (germline): SGHAT, FQNNGV. The CDR3, as DNA: TGTGCCAGCAACAATGGTGCGGGAGATTTTGAGACCCAGTACTTC. This encodes CASNNGAGDFETQYF. Full variable domain (remainder filled in from reference TRBV11-2 and TRBJ2-5): EAGVAQSPRYKIIEKRQSVAFWCNPISGHATLYWYQQILGQGPKLLIQFQNNGVVDDSQLPKDRFSAERLKGVDSTLKIQPAKLEDSAVYLCASNNGAGDFETQYFGPGTRLLVL.

The chain has TRBV7-3 and TRBJ2-5, with D tentatively TRBD2 (6 bases). The CDR3 is made up of 16 amino acids. Trimming cost V 4 bases and J 5 bases, with 20 bases left between them. Germline CDR1 and CDR2: SGHTA and FQGTGA. This CDR3 reads CASSSVGGRISETQYF. In DNA form, the CDR3 reads TGTGCCAGCAGCTCAGTTGGAGGGCGGATATCGGAGACCCAGTACTTC.

A single count supports this clone. This chain links TRBV30 with TRBJ2-7; no definite D call. V was clipped by 0 bases and J by 3 bases, with 9 bases between them. The CDR3 spans 13 residues. CDR1 is GTSNPN, CDR2 SVGIG, per germline (reference sequence). The CDR3 spells CAWSVHTGYEQYF. For the CDR3, the DNA is TGTGCCTGGAGTGTACATACGGGCTACGAGCAGTACTTC.

The chain recombines TRBV7-2 with TRBJ2-3, with 8 positions matching TRBD2. Germline values: CDR1 SGHTA, CDR2 FQGNSA. The CDR3 has 16 residues. With 1 base clipped from V and 3 bases from J, the junction kept 6 bases outside the gene matches. CDR3 nucleotide sequence: TGTGCCAGCAGCTTAGTTAGCGGGGAGTTTACAGATACGCAGTATTTT. Protein product: CASSLVSGEFTDTQYF. Using reference TRBV7-2 and TRBJ2-3 for the parts outside the CDR3, the full variable domain is GAGVSQSPSNKVTEKGKDVELRCDPISGHTALYWYRQSLGQGLEFLIYFQGNSAPDKSGLPSDRFSAERTGGSVSTLTIQRTQQEDSAVYLCASSLVSGEFTDTQYFGPGTRLTVL.

V usage is TRBV11-2 and J usage is TRBJ1-3; TRBD1 is a possible D gene (5 bases). Germline loops: CDR1 SGHAT, CDR2 FQNNGV. The CDR3 contains 15 residues. V was trimmed by 2 bases and J by 8 bases, leaving 16 bases between them. Here the CDR3 reads CASSLTQGTLDTIYF. The CDR3 DNA sequence: TGTGCCAGCAGCTTAACTCAGGGAACTTTGGACACCATATATTTT.

The chain is built from TRBV7-2 and TRBJ1-2; 7 nucleotides match TRBD1. Germline lookup yields CDR1 SGHTA and CDR2 FQGNSA. The trim removed 5 bases at V and 8 bases at J, leaving 8 bases unmatched. The CDR3 runs to 13 residues. CDR3 sequence (DNA): TGTGCCAGCAGCCCAGGGGGACTCTCCGGCTACACCTTC. Its protein product is CASSPGGLSGYTF.

The chain couples TRBV28 to TRBJ1-4; TRBD1 might be the D (6 bases). This CDR3 is built from 16 residues. Trimming left V 6 bases short and J 0 bases short, with 14 bases between. Germline V gives CDR1 MDHEN, CDR2 SYDVKM. Here the CDR3 reads CASSPGQQTTNEKLFF. CDR3 sequence (DNA): TGTGCCAGCAGCCCAGGACAGCAAACAACTAATGAAAAACTGTTTTTT.

The rearrangement joins TRBV27 to TRBJ2-7, with 7 bases matching TRBD2. There are 17 residues in the CDR3. Germline CDR1 and CDR2: MNHEY and SMNVEV (reference sequence). V trimming: 8 bases; J trimming: 1 base; junction bases outside the gene matches: 17. The CDR3 here is CASGGGWVKLRSYEQYF. CDR3 sequence (DNA): TGTGCCAGCGGGGGGGGGTGGGTAAAGTTGCGATCCTACGAGCAGTACTTC.

The rearrangement joins TRBV6-1 to TRBJ1-3, with TRBD1 as a possible D gene (6 bases). This CDR3 has 14 residues. Per germline, CDR1 MNHNS and CDR2 SASEGT. Trimming pared 2 bases from V and 8 bases from J, leaving 13 bases between. The CDR3 nucleotides read TGTGCCAGCAGTGAACCCGGCAGGGGTTACACCATATATTTT. This translates into CASSEPGRGYTIYF.

The genes are TRBV19 and TRBJ2-7, with 14 bases that match TRBD2. CDR1 LNHDA and CDR2 SQIVND come from the germline V gene (reference sequence). There are 18 residues in the CDR3. With 2 bases clipped from V and 1 base from J, the junction kept 7 bases outside the gene matches. CDR3 region: CASSIRAGTSGRSYEQYF. Written as DNA, the CDR3 is TGTGCCAGTAGTATAAGAGCCGGGACTAGCGGGAGATCCTACGAGCAGTACTTC.

A single count supports this clone. The chain employs TRBV7-9 and TRBJ2-5, with D possibly matching TRBD2 (5 bases). The CDR3 sequence is 15 residues long. The V end lost 5 bases, the J end lost 5 bases, and 18 bases lay between the germline ends. CDR1 and CDR2 from the germline V gene are SEHNR and FQNEAQ (reference sequence). DNA for the CDR3: TGTGCCAGCAGCCCTCGACCGGATGGCGGGGAGACCCAGTACTTC. Translating it yields CASSPRPDGGETQYF.

This chain uses TRBV19 with TRBJ2-7; TRBD1 matches 8 bases. The CDR3 extends over 14 amino acids. V lost 3 bases, J lost 4 bases, and 5 bases stayed unmatched. Germline-derived CDR1 and CDR2 are LNHDA and SQIVND (reference sequence). The CDR3 DNA follows: TGTGCCAGTAGTATTCGGACAGGGTATTACGAGCAGTACTTC. This codes for CASSIRTGYYEQYF.

The V and J genes are TRBV30 and TRBJ2-3; no clear D. This CDR3 contains 13 residues. The V end was cut by 5 bases, the J end by 0 bases, with 9 bases between. Germline V gene data show CDR1 as GTSNPN and CDR2 as SVGIG (reference sequence). The CDR3 coding sequence is TGTGCCTGGTCGGCGGCTAGCACAGATACGCAGTATTTT. It encodes CAWSAASTDTQYF.

Of note for this clone: One end of the junction is discordant with germline, which a read error may explain. The chain joins TRBV5-4 to TRBJ2-2; D is ambiguous. The CDR3 is 12 amino acids. Germline V CDR1 and CDR2: SGHNT, YYREEE (reference sequence). The CDR3 loop reads CASSQNIGELFF. CDR3 nucleotides: TGTGCCAGCAGCCAGAACATCGGGGAGCTGTTTTTT.

The chain combines TRBV18 with TRBJ1-5; 8 bases agree with TRBD1. With 3 bases clipped from V and 4 bases from J, the junction kept 5 bases outside the gene matches. The CDR3 has 15 amino acids. CDR1 is KGHSH, CDR2 LQKENI, per germline. This chain's CDR3 is CASSPRTGFNQPQHF. CDR3 DNA sequence: TGTGCCAGCTCACCGAGGACAGGGTTTAATCAGCCCCAGCATTTT.